The 21 T cell receptor beta chains given below trace back to one sample, sequenced in a study of T cells after yellow fever vaccination. TCRdb ran MiXCR on the 5' RACE reads and lists one entry per CDR3 protein. The sample lists 550,000 or so distinct CDR3 sequences, 15% to 20% occurring once. Sequencing used PBMCs, obtained 15 days after the yellow fever booster vaccination. The receptors originated from a man aged 25 to 45 who received the YFV17D yellow fever vaccine.

The chain recombines TRBV11-2 with TRBJ2-7; D uncertain. Between the trimmed V and J ends, which lost 0 bases and 3 bases, there was a span of 15 bases. In germline, CDR1 is SGHAT, CDR2 FQNNGV. This CDR3 is built from 16 residues. The CDR3 DNA is TGTGCCAGCAGCTTAGACCCCAACCAAGCGTTCTACGAGCAGTACTTC. Protein sequence: CASSLDPNQAFYEQYF.

The chain joins TRBV7-6 to TRBJ1-6; 10 positions match TRBD1. V lost 6 bases to trimming and J lost 10 bases; unmatched junction nucleotides: 6. Germline V gives CDR1 SGHVS, CDR2 FNYEAQ. This CDR3 region has 14 residues. CDR3: CASSQGQGHSPLHF. The CDR3 coding sequence is TGTGCCAGCAGTCAGGGACAGGGGCACTCACCCCTCCACTTT.

V usage is TRBV7-8 and J usage is TRBJ2-5; 11 bases agree with TRBD1. The V gene's germline CDR1 is SGHVS and CDR2 FQNEAQ. The CDR3 loop spans 16 amino acids. Trimming at V came to 4 bases and at J to 2 bases, leaving 6 bases not matched to a gene. The CDR3 is CASSSWDRGGQETQYF. CDR3 nucleotides: TGTGCCAGCAGCTCCTGGGACAGGGGGGGTCAAGAGACCCAGTACTTC.

The chain uses TRBV7-9 and TRBJ1-1; D is perhaps TRBD1 (5 bases). V lost 11 bases to trimming and J lost 1 base, with 11 bases between them. Germline V gives CDR1 SEHNR, CDR2 FQNEAQ (reference sequence). The CDR3 spans 12 residues. CDR3 DNA: TGTGCCGTGGGACCCCAGAACACTGAAGCTTTCTTT. Its translation is CAVGPQNTEAFF.

Only a few counts were recorded for this clonotype. This rearrangement joins TRBV11-2 to TRBJ1-2; D is ambiguous. This CDR3 has 13 residues. The germline gives CDR1 SGHAT, CDR2 FQNNGV. The germline V and J ends were trimmed by 1 base and 1 base, with 4 bases remaining between them. The CDR3 DNA reads TGTGCCAGCAGCTTAGTCGGTAACTATGGCTACACCTTC. Translating gives CASSLVGNYGYTF.

The rearrangement links TRBV4-3 to TRBJ2-7, with D possibly being TRBD1 or TRBD2 (5 bases each). V lost 0 bases to trimming and J lost 8 bases, with 11 bases between them. The germline CDR1 and CDR2 sequences are LGHNA and YSLEER. CDR3 length: 13 residues. CDR3 DNA sequence: TGCGCCAGCAGCCAAGAAGAGGGGAGTAAGCAGTACTTC. This codes for CASSQEEGSKQYF.

This clonotype appeared a few times. The chain uses TRBV5-4 and TRBJ2-5; a weak D match, TRBD2 (6 bases). The CDR3 loop spans 17 amino acids. Trimming took off 4 bases at V and 4 bases at J, with 23 bases between the two ends. Germline CDR1 SGHNT, CDR2 YYREEE (reference sequence). CDR3: CASSNNVYRLGRETQYF. CDR3 nucleotides: TGTGCCAGCAGCAACAACGTTTATCGACTAGGGCGAGAGACCCAGTACTTC. Combining the CDR3 with reference TRBV5-4 and TRBJ2-5 gives the whole variable domain ETGVTQSPTHLIKTRGQQVTLRCSSQSGHNTVSWYQQALGQGPQFIFQYYREEENGRGNFPPRFSGLQFPNYSSELNVNALELDDSALYLCASSNNVYRLGRETQYFGPGTRLLVL.

The table lists this clonotype with a few counts. The chain combines TRBV5-4 with TRBJ2-1; 8 bases are shared with TRBD1. Germline V gene data show CDR1 as SGHNT and CDR2 as YYREEE (reference sequence). J was trimmed by 2 bases and V by 4 bases; bases with no gene match: 5. CDR3 length: 15 residues. The CDR3 sequence: CASSTDRGAYNEQFF. The CDR3 DNA is TGTGCCAGCAGCACCGACAGGGGCGCCTACAATGAGCAGTTCTTC. The variable domain in full, completed from reference TRBV5-4 and TRBJ2-1, reads ETGVTQSPTHLIKTRGQQVTLRCSSQSGHNTVSWYQQALGQGPQFIFQYYREEENGRGNFPPRFSGLQFPNYSSELNVNALELDDSALYLCASSTDRGAYNEQFFGPGTRLTVL.

V and J are TRBV10-3 and TRBJ1-4; D perhaps matches TRBD1 (6 bases). The CDR3 loop spans 14 amino acids. Trimming pared 2 bases from V and 8 bases from J, leaving 12 bases between. The germline gives CDR1 ENHRY, CDR2 SYGVKD. CDR3 DNA sequence: TGTGCCATCAGTGAGGAACAGGGCGTCGAAAAACTGTTTTTT. This translates into CAISEEQGVEKLFF.

The chain combines TRBV12-3 or TRBV12-4 with TRBJ1-1; 10 bases match TRBD1. With 3 bases clipped from V and 7 bases from J, the junction kept 14 bases outside the gene matches. The CDR3 covers 17 residues. CDR3 bases: TGTGCCAGCAGTTTCCTGGGGACAGGGGTCCAACGGGATGAAGCTTTCTTT. Translated, it gives CASSFLGTGVQRDEAFF.

The chain has TRBV20-1 and TRBJ2-5; maybe TRBD1 (5 bases). Germline V gene sequence: CDR1 DFQATT, CDR2 SNEGSKA (reference sequence). Trimming shortened V by 3 bases and J by 4 bases, and 12 bases separated the two germline ends. The CDR3 spans 13 residues. The CDR3 region has the DNA TGCAGTGCTAGGGTCAGGGTATCAGAGACCCAGTACTTC. Its protein product is CSARVRVSETQYF.

This clonotype showed up just a few times. The V and J genes are TRBV20-1 and TRBJ2-1; a possible D gene is TRBD2 (5 bases). V lost 3 bases and J 4 bases, leaving 16 bases between the germline ends. The CDR3 loop spans 15 amino acids. Per germline, CDR1 DFQATT and CDR2 SNEGSKA (reference sequence). The CDR3 is CSARDLRTRYNEQFF. The CDR3 nucleotides are TGCAGTGCTAGGGACTTGAGGACCAGATACAATGAGCAGTTCTTC.

Of note for this clonotype: A read error may be the cause here, since a much bigger clone is one base away. The chain combines TRBV7-2 with TRBJ2-5; TRBD2 agrees at 10 bases. In germline, CDR1 is SGHTA, CDR2 FQGNSA. There are 14 residues in the CDR3. Trimming took 6 bases from V and 2 from J; bases not matched to a gene: 3. The CDR3, as DNA: TGTGCCAGCAGGTTGACTAGCGGGCAAGAGACCCAGTACTTC. Encoded protein: CASRLTSGQETQYF.

The table lists this clonotype with a few counts. The V and J genes are TRBV12-3 or TRBV12-4 and TRBJ2-3; TRBD2 matches at 8 bases. J gave up 11 bases and V 5 bases, and 12 bases lay outside the gene matches. The CDR3 is 14 amino acids. In DNA, the CDR3 is TGTGCCAGCAGTGGTAGCGGGGTCACATTAGGGCAGTATTTT. As protein: CASSGSGVTLGQYF.

A few counts support this clonotype. The chain recombines TRBV28 with TRBJ1-5, with D unresolved. Deletions cut 6 bases from V and 2 bases from J, with 8 bases between. CDR3 length: 13 residues. CDR1 and CDR2 from the germline V gene are MDHEN and SYDVKM. CDR3: CASRQTGNQPQHF. The CDR3 DNA follows: TGTGCCAGCAGACAAACAGGCAATCAGCCCCAGCATTTT.

The gene calls are TRBV20-1 and TRBJ1-1; D possibly corresponds to TRBD1 (6 bases). Per germline, CDR1 DFQATT and CDR2 SNEGSKA (reference sequence). There are 14 residues in the CDR3. V dropped 8 bases and J dropped 2 bases, with 18 bases sitting between them. The CDR3 loop is CSSTQGSTNTEAFF. The CDR3 nucleotides are TGCAGTTCTACTCAGGGGTCTACCAACACTGAAGCTTTCTTT.

CDR3 sequence: CASSFVLAVSYNEQFF. DNA for the CDR3: TGTGCCAGCAGCTTTGTGCTAGCAGTCTCCTACAATGAGCAGTTCTTC. The chain combines TRBV11-2 with TRBJ2-1; maybe TRBD2 (5 bases). The V and J ends lost 3 bases and 0 bases respectively, with 12 bases between them. This CDR3 region has 16 residues. Per germline, CDR1 SGHAT and CDR2 FQNNGV.

The sample holds a few counts of this clonotype. This chain joins TRBV7-9 and TRBJ1-6; D is unclear. Trimming cost V 5 bases and J 4 bases, with 9 bases left between them. The length of the CDR3 is 14 residues. Germline lookup yields CDR1 SEHNR and CDR2 FQNEAQ (reference sequence). The chain's CDR3 is CASSTGDYNSPLHF. The CDR3 nucleotides are TGTGCCAGCAGCACCGGAGATTATAATTCACCCCTCCACTTT.

The J gene is TRBJ2-7, the V gene TRBV4-2; TRBD2 is a possible D gene (5 bases). Looked up from germline, CDR1 is LGHNA and CDR2 is YNFKEQ. The CDR3 is 14 amino acids. Trimming shortened V by 3 bases and J by 4 bases, and 13 bases separated the two germline ends. CDR3 region: CASSHRGLGYEQYF. For the CDR3, the DNA is TGTGCCAGCAGCCATCGGGGATTAGGGTACGAGCAGTACTTC.

This clonotype was recorded a few times. The chain has TRBV5-1 and TRBJ1-2; maybe TRBD1 (6 bases). The V gene's germline CDR1 is SGHRS and CDR2 YFSETQ. The CDR3 is 13 amino acids. V was trimmed by 3 bases and J by 8 bases, leaving 14 bases between them. The CDR3 reads CASSSGQSEGYTF. The CDR3 DNA sequence: TGCGCCAGCAGCTCCGGACAGTCGGAAGGCTACACCTTC. Using reference TRBV5-1 and TRBJ1-2 for the parts outside the CDR3, the full variable domain is KAGVTQTPRYLIKTRGQQVTLSCSPISGHRSVSWYQQTPGQGLQFLFEYFSETQRNKGNFPGRFSGRQFSNSRSEMNVSTLELGDSALYLCASSSGQSEGYTFGSGTRLTVV.

This clonotype was detected only a few times. The chain employs TRBV7-9 and TRBJ2-7; D is ambiguous. V was trimmed by 3 bases and J by 2 bases, leaving 11 bases between them. Looked up from germline, CDR1 is SEHNR and CDR2 is FQNEAQ (reference sequence). The CDR3 has 14 amino acids. The CDR3 sequence is CASSFYGFPYEQYF. In nucleotides, the CDR3 is TGTGCCAGCAGCTTTTACGGGTTCCCCTACGAGCAGTACTTC.